This T cell receptor beta chain came from a study of blood T cell repertoires in COVID-19. Study overall: Donors in the United States, Italy and Spain gave samples during acute or convalescent COVID-19. The cDNA or gDNA used as material had been derived from T cells, B-cell-depleted T cells, or PBMCs.

In the original processing: Amplification with reference gene primers provided the estimates of nucleated cell counts. The method was immunoSEQ multiplex PCR; TCRdb's version includes in-frame clones alone and lacks a portion of them. V, J and clone size derive from that table, while D and trimming were established from the DNA sequence. This sample carries about 190,000 clones, 84% of them seen once, and the ten largest clones take approximately 5%. This clone was detected only once. The CDR3 extends over 19 amino acids. CDR1 PRHDT and CDR2 FYEKMQ come from the germline V gene (reference sequence). V was pared by 6 bases and J by 7 bases, with 24 bases of the junction left unmatched.

The chain combines TRBV13 with TRBJ2-1; TRBD2 matches 7 bases. Sequences were obtained from peripheral blood. This clonotype originated in a woman aged 70 to 79 with active or convalescent COVID-19. CDR3 region: CASRGWLYREAAGANEQFF. The CDR3 region has the DNA TGTGCCAGCAGGGGATGGTTGTATCGGGAGGCAGCGGGTGCAAATGAGCAGTTCTTC. Looking up the rest from reference TRBV13 and TRBJ2-1 gives the full variable domain: AAGVIQSPRHLIKEKRETATLKCYPIPRHDTVYWYQQGPGQDPQFLISFYEKMQSDKGSIPDRFSAQQFSDYHSELNMSSLELGDSALYFCASRGWLYREAAGANEQFFGPGTRLTVL.